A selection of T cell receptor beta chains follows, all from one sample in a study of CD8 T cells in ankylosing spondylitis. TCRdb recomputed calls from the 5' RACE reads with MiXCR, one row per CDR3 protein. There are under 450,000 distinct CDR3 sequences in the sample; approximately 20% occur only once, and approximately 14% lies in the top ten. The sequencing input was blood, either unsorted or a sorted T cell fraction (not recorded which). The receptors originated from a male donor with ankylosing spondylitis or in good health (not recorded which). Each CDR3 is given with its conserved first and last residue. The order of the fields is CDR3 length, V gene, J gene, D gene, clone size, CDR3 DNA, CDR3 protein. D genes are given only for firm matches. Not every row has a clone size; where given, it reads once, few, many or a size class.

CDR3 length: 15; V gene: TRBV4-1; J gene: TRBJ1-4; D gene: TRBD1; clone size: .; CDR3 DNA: TGCGCCAGCAGCCAAAGGACAGGGCCTAATGAAAAACTGTTTTTT; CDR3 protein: CASSQRTGPNEKLFF
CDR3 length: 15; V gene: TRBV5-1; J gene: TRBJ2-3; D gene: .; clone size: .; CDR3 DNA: TGCGCCAGCAGCTTGGTGCAGGGACGCACAGATACGCAGTATTTT; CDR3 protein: CASSLVQGRTDTQYF
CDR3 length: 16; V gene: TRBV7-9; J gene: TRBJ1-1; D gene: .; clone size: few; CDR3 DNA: TGTGCCAGCAGCATAACCCGAGCGGGGGAGAACACTGAAGCTTTCTTT; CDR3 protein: CASSITRAGENTEAFF
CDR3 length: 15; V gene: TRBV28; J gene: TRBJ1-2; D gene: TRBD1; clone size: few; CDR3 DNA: TGTGCCAGCAGTGGGACAGGGGGGGGTTTCTTCGGCTACACCTTC; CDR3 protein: CASSGTGGGFFGYTF
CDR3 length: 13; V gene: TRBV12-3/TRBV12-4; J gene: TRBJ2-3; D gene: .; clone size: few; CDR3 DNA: TGTGCCAGCAGTCCAGTACAGGGAAATACGCAGTATTTT; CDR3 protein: CASSPVQGNTQYF
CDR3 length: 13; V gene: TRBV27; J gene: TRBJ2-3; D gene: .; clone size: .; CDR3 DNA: TGTGCCAGCAGGGAGTTGGACGCAGATACGCAGTATTTT; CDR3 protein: CASRELDADTQYF
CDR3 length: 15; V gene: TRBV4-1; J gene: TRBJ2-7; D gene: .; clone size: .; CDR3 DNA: TGCGCCAGCAGCCACGGAAGCGCGCCCCTTTACGAGCAGTACTTC; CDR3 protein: CASSHGSAPLYEQYF
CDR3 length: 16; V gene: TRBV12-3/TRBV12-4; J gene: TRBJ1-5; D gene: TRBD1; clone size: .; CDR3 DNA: TGTGCCAGCAGTTCCAACCGGGACAGGGCCGGTCAGCCCCAGCATTTT; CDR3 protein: CASSSNRDRAGQPQHF
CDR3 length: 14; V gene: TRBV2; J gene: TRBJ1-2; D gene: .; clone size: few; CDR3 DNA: TGTGCCAGCAGTGAATGGCAGGGGAACTATGGCTACACCTTC; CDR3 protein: CASSEWQGNYGYTF
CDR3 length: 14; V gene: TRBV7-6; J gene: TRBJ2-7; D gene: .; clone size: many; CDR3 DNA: TGTGCCAGCAGCTTTGGGACTGGCTTCTACGAGCAGTACTTC; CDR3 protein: CASSFGTGFYEQYF
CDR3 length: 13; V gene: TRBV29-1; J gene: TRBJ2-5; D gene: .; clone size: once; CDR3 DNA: TGCAGCGTCGAAGGGTCCCAGGGGGAGACCCAGTACTTC; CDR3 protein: CSVEGSQGETQYF
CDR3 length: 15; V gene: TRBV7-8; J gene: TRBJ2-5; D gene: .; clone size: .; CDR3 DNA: TGTGCCAGCACCCTAGACGGACGCCGGGTCGAGACCCAGTACTTC; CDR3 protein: CASTLDGRRVETQYF
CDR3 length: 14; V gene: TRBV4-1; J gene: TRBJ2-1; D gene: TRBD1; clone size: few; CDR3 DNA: TGCGCCAGCGCTGGACAGGGGGCTTTGGATGAGCAGTTCTTC; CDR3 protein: CASAGQGALDEQFF
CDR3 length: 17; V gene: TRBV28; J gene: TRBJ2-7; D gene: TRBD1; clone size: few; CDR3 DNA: TGTGCCAGCAGTTACCCGACATGGGACAGCCAAGACTACGAGCAGTACTTC; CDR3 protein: CASSYPTWDSQDYEQYF
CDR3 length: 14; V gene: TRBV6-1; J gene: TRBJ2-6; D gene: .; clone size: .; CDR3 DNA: TGTGCCAGCAGGTCAGGGTCTGGGGCCAACGTCCTGACTTTC; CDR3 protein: CASRSGSGANVLTF
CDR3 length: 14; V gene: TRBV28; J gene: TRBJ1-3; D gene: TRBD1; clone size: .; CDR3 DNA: TGTGCCAGCAGAGGGACAGGGACTGGAAACACCATATATTTT; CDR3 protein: CASRGTGTGNTIYF
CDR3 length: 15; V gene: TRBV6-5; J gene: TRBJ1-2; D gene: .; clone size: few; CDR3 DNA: TGTGCCAGCAGTTACGGGCCAGGGGACGACTATGGCTACACCTTC; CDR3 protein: CASSYGPGDDYGYTF
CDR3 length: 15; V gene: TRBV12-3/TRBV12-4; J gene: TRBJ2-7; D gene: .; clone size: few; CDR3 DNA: TGTGCCAGCAGGGGAAGGTTGGGGGCCTCCTACGAGCAGTACTTC; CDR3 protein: CASRGRLGASYEQYF
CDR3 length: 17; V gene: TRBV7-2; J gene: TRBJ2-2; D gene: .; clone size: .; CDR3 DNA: TGTGCCAGCAGCCAAACTGCCCTAATGACGAACACCGGGGAGCTGTTTTTT; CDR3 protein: CASSQTALMTNTGELFF
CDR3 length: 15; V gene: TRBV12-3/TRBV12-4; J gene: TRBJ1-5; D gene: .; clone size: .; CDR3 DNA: TGTGCCAGCACCCTGAGGGGGAGGAGCAATCAGCCCCAGCATTTT; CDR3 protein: CASTLRGRSNQPQHF
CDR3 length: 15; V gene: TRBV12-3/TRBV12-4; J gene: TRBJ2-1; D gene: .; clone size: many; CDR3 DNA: TGTGCCAGCAGTGGGGGCGTGGGCTCCTACAATGAGCAGTTCTTC; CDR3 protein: CASSGGVGSYNEQFF
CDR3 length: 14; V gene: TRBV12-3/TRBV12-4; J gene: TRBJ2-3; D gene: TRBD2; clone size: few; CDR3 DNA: TGTGCCAGCAGTTTGGGACTAGGAGGAGATACGCAGTATTTT; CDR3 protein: CASSLGLGGDTQYF
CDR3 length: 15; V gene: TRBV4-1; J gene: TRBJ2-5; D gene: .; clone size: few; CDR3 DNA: TGCGCCAGCAGCCAAGATCTAGGGTCGGAAGAGACCCAGTACTTC; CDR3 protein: CASSQDLGSEETQYF
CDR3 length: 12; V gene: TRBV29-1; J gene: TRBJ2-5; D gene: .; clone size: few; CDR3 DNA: TGCAGCGTTGTTAAAAGTCAAGAGACCCAGTACTTC; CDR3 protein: CSVVKSQETQYF
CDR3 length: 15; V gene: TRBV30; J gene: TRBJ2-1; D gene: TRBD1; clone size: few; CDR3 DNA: TGTGCCTGGAGTGCCGGGACAGATAACACCAATGAGCAGTTCTTC; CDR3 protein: CAWSAGTDNTNEQFF
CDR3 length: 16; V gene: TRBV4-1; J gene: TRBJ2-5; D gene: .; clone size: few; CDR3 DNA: TGCGCCAGCAGCCAAGATAGGCAGCCACCACAAGAGACCCAGTACTTC; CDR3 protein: CASSQDRQPPQETQYF
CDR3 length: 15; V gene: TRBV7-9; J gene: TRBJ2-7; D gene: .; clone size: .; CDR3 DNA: TGTGCCAGCAGCCACCGGGACTCGAGCTCCTACGAGCAGTACTTC; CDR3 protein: CASSHRDSSSYEQYF